These T cell receptor beta chains were read from a single sample in a study of CD8 T cells in Susac syndrome. TCRdb re-called the immunoSEQ multiplex PCR reads with MiXCR, one entry per CDR3 protein. There are around 200,000 distinct CDR3 sequences in the sample; roughly 96% occur only once, and 0.1% lies in the top ten. Sequenced input: CD4+ T cells from PBMCs. All receptors come from a human donor in good health. The CDR3 runs from the conserved cysteine through the conserved F or W. D genes are given only for firm matches. Rows may omit the clone size; those that give it use once, few, many or a size class.

cdr3_aa: CASSLEGPFRGYTF
cdr3_nt: TGTGCCAGCAGCTTAGAGGGGCCCTTCAGGGGCTACACCTTC
v_call: TRBV7-9
j_call: TRBJ1-2
clone_size: .
d_call: .

cdr3_aa: CSALQGTTYNEQFF
cdr3_nt: TGCAGTGCTCTACAGGGGACCACCTACAATGAGCAGTTCTTC
v_call: TRBV20-1
j_call: TRBJ2-1
clone_size: .
d_call: TRBD1

cdr3_aa: CASSTSAAGYTF
cdr3_nt: TGTGCCAGCAGCACTTCCGCGGCGGGCTACACCTTC
v_call: TRBV11-2
j_call: TRBJ1-2
clone_size: few
d_call: .

cdr3_aa: CASSQRTGTGKLFF
cdr3_nt: TGTGCCAGCAGTCAGAGGACAGGGACCGGGAAGCTGTTTTTT
v_call: TRBV2
j_call: TRBJ2-2
clone_size: .
d_call: TRBD1

cdr3_aa: CASSQQATQYF
cdr3_nt: TGTGCCAGCAGCCAGCAGGCAACGCAGTATTTT
v_call: TRBV28
j_call: TRBJ2-3
clone_size: .
d_call: .

cdr3_aa: CSVFGSLAGGPETQYF
cdr3_nt: TGCAGCGTTTTCGGCTCACTGGCGGGAGGGCCGGAGACCCAGTACTTC
v_call: TRBV29-1
j_call: TRBJ2-5
clone_size: .
d_call: TRBD2

cdr3_aa: CASSQDGGGTQYF
cdr3_nt: TGCGCCAGCAGCCAAGATGGAGGTGGGACCCAGTACTTC
v_call: TRBV4-3
j_call: TRBJ2-5
clone_size: .
d_call: .

cdr3_aa: CASSQRQGIQPQHF
cdr3_nt: TGTGCCAGCAGCCAAAGACAGGGCATTCAGCCCCAGCATTTT
v_call: TRBV3-1
j_call: TRBJ1-5
clone_size: .
d_call: TRBD1

cdr3_aa: CASAGVGSDTQYF
cdr3_nt: TGTGCCAGCGCGGGGGTGGGCTCAGATACGCAGTATTTT
v_call: TRBV2
j_call: TRBJ2-3
clone_size: .
d_call: TRBD2

cdr3_aa: CASSHPPLGNEQFF
cdr3_nt: TGTGCCAGCAGCCACCCGCCACTCGGCAATGAGCAGTTCTTC
v_call: TRBV7-2
j_call: TRBJ2-1
clone_size: .
d_call: .

cdr3_aa: CASRLGGETQYF
cdr3_nt: TGTGCCAGCAGATTAGGGGGAGAGACCCAGTACTTC
v_call: TRBV7-9
j_call: TRBJ2-5
clone_size: .
d_call: .

cdr3_aa: CSASTSGSVNEQFF
cdr3_nt: TGCAGTGCCTCGACTAGCGGGAGCGTCAATGAGCAGTTCTTC
v_call: TRBV20-1
j_call: TRBJ2-1
clone_size: once
d_call: TRBD2

cdr3_aa: CATSDPSVASTDTQYF
cdr3_nt: TGTGCCACCAGTGACCCTAGCGTCGCTAGCACAGATACGCAGTATTTT
v_call: TRBV24-1
j_call: TRBJ2-3
clone_size: .
d_call: .

cdr3_aa: CSARASGQGAATGELFF
cdr3_nt: TGCAGTGCTAGAGCGTCAGGACAGGGGGCTGCCACCGGGGAGCTGTTTTTT
v_call: TRBV20-1
j_call: TRBJ2-2
clone_size: .
d_call: TRBD1

cdr3_aa: CASSSGDTNTEAFF
cdr3_nt: TGTGCTAGCAGCTCGGGGGATACGAACACTGAAGCTTTCTTT
v_call: TRBV7-6
j_call: TRBJ1-1
clone_size: once
d_call: .

cdr3_aa: CSARDQTGGSTEAFF
cdr3_nt: TGCAGTGCTAGAGACCAGACAGGGGGAAGCACTGAAGCTTTCTTT
v_call: TRBV20-1
j_call: TRBJ1-1
clone_size: once
d_call: TRBD1

cdr3_aa: CSADASGDFYGYTF
cdr3_nt: TGCAGTGCTGACGCTAGTGGGGACTTCTATGGCTACACCTTC
v_call: TRBV20-1
j_call: TRBJ1-2
clone_size: .
d_call: .

cdr3_aa: CSVGAGAFTEAFF
cdr3_nt: TGCAGCGTTGGAGCAGGGGCGTTTACTGAAGCTTTCTTT
v_call: TRBV29-1
j_call: TRBJ1-1
clone_size: once
d_call: .

cdr3_aa: CASSQESLGTKAFF
cdr3_nt: TGTGCCAGCAGCCAAGAGAGTCTCGGCACGAAAGCTTTCTTT
v_call: TRBV3-1
j_call: TRBJ1-1
clone_size: .
d_call: .

cdr3_aa: CASSQLGNTEAFF
cdr3_nt: TGTGCCAGCAGCCAACTGGGGAACACTGAAGCTTTCTTT
v_call: TRBV14
j_call: TRBJ1-1
clone_size: few
d_call: .

cdr3_aa: CASSQGRTSPGELFF
cdr3_nt: TGCGCCAGCAGCCAAGGTCGCACGAGCCCCGGGGAGCTGTTTTTT
v_call: TRBV4-1
j_call: TRBJ2-2
clone_size: .
d_call: .

cdr3_aa: CSGGGGEGNQPQHF
cdr3_nt: TGCAGCGGGGGAGGGGGTGAAGGCAATCAGCCCCAGCATTTT
v_call: TRBV29-1
j_call: TRBJ1-5
clone_size: .
d_call: .

cdr3_aa: CSARVEGANTEAFF
cdr3_nt: TGCAGTGCTAGAGTGGAGGGGGCGAACACTGAAGCTTTCTTT
v_call: TRBV20-1
j_call: TRBJ1-1
clone_size: .
d_call: TRBD1

cdr3_aa: CASSQDKTPGGETQYF
cdr3_nt: TGCGCCAGCAGCCAAGACAAGACCCCAGGGGGTGAGACCCAGTACTTC
v_call: TRBV4-1
j_call: TRBJ2-5
clone_size: .
d_call: TRBD1

cdr3_aa: CASSPPGGAADTQYF
cdr3_nt: TGTGCCAGCAGCCCCCCCGGGGGGGCCGCAGATACGCAGTATTTT
v_call: TRBV9
j_call: TRBJ2-3
clone_size: .
d_call: TRBD2

cdr3_aa: CASSLAAGELFF
cdr3_nt: TGTGCCAGCAGCTTAGCAGCCGGGGAGCTGTTTTTT
v_call: TRBV7-8
j_call: TRBJ2-2
clone_size: .
d_call: .

cdr3_aa: CASSENNQETQYF
cdr3_nt: TGTGCCAGTAGCGAGAACAACCAAGAGACCCAGTACTTC
v_call: TRBV19
j_call: TRBJ2-5
clone_size: .
d_call: .

cdr3_aa: CASSLGPLNEQFF
cdr3_nt: TGCGCCAGCAGCTTGGGCCCTTTAAATGAGCAGTTCTTC
v_call: TRBV5-1
j_call: TRBJ2-1
clone_size: .
d_call: .

cdr3_aa: CASSQDRRDGYTF
cdr3_nt: TGCGCCAGCAGCCAAGATCGGAGGGATGGCTACACCTTC
v_call: TRBV4-3
j_call: TRBJ1-2
clone_size: .
d_call: .

cdr3_aa: CASSPRLAGEFESDTQYF
cdr3_nt: TGTGCCAGCAGCCCCCGACTAGCGGGAGAGTTTGAGTCAGATACGCAGTATTTT
v_call: TRBV27
j_call: TRBJ2-3
clone_size: .
d_call: TRBD2